This T cell receptor beta chain was sequenced in a study of cytomegalovirus exposure and HLA in healthy donors. Use of 60 Vbeta and 13 Jbeta primers characterized the PCR. Sequencing used immunoSEQ multiplex PCR; TCRdb keeps in-frame clones, though not all of them. The table shows about 4,500 clones, with 81% occurring only once. Germline lookup yields CDR1 MGHRA and CDR2 YSYEKL. The germline V and J ends were trimmed by 0 bases and 1 base, with 12 bases remaining between them. This CDR3 comprises 16 residues. The source of this sequence is a woman aged 40 to 55 in good health and CMV-seropositive. The J gene is TRBJ2-5, the V gene TRBV4-1; tentatively, D is TRBD2 (5 bases). Sample: PBMCs. The CDR3, as DNA: TGCGCCAGCAGCCAAGAAGGGCGGGTAGGCCAAGAGACCCAGTACTTC. Translating gives CASSQEGRVGQETQYF.